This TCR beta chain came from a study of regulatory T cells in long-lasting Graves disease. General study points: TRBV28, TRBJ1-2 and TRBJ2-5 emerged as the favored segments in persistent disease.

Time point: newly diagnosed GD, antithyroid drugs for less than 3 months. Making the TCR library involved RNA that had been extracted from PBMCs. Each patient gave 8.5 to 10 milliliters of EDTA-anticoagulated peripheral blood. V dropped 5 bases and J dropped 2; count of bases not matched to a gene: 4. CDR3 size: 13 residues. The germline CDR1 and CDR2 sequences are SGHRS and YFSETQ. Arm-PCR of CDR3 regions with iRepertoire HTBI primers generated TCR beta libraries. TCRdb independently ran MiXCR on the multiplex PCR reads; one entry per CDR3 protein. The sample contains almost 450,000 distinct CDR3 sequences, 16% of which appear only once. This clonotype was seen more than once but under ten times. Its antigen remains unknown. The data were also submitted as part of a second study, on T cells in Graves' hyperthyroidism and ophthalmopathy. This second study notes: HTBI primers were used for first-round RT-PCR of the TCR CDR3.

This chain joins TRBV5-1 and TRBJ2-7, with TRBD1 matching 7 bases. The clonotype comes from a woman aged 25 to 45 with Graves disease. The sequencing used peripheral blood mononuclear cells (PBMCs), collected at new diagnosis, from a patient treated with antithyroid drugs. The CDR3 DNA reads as TGCGCCAGCAGGGCCGGGACAGCCTACGAGCAGTACTTC. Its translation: CASRAGTAYEQYF. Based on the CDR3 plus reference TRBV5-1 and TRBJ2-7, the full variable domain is KAGVTQTPRYLIKTRGQQVTLSCSPISGHRSVSWYQQTPGQGLQFLFEYFSETQRNKGNFPGRFSGRQFSNSRSEMNVSTLELGDSALYLCASRAGTAYEQYFGPGTRLTVT.